This note documents a single T cell receptor (beta chain) sequence. The data belong to a study of technical replicates of blood from several donors. TCRdb's copy holds only in-frame clones and misses some; the assay was immunoSEQ multiplex PCR. The sample lists some 76,000 clones, roughly 94% occurring once. Trimming at V came to 4 bases and at J to 4 bases, leaving 3 bases not matched to a gene. This CDR3 contains 15 residues. The germline V gene has CDR1 SGHTA and CDR2 FQGNSA. The chain couples TRBV7-2 to TRBJ2-1; 11 nucleotides match TRBD2. Source material: T cells isolated from PBMCs. The receptor was derived from a human donor in good health. The CDR3, as DNA: TGTGCCAGCAGCTCCGGGACTAGCGGTTACAATGAGCAGTTCTTC. It yields the protein CASSSGTSGYNEQFF. The whole variable domain, filled in from reference TRBV7-2 and TRBJ2-1, reads GAGVSQSPSNKVTEKGKDVELRCDPISGHTALYWYRQSLGQGLEFLIYFQGNSAPDKSGLPSDRFSAERTGGSVSTLTIQRTQQEDSAVYLCASSSGTSGYNEQFFGPGTRLTVL.